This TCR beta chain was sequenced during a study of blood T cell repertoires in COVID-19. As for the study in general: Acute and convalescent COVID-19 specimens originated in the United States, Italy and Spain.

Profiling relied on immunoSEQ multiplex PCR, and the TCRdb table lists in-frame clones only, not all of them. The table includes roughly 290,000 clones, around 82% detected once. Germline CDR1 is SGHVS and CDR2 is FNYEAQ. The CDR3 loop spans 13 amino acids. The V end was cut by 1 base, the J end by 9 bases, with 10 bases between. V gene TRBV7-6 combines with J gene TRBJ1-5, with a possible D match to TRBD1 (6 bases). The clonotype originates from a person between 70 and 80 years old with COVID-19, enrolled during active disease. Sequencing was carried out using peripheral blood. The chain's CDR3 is CASSLDRAGPQHF. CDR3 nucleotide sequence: TGTGCCAGCAGCTTAGACAGGGCCGGGCCCCAGCATTTT.